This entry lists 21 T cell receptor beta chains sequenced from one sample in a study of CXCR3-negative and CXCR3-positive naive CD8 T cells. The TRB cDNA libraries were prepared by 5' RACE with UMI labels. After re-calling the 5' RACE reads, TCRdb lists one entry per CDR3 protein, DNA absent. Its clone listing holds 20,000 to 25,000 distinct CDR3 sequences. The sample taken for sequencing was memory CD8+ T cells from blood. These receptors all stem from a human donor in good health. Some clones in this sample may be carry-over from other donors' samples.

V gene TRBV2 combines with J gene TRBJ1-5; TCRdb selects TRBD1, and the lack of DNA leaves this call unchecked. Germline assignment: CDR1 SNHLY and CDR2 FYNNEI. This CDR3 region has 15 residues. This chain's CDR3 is CASRDPSQGNQPQHF.

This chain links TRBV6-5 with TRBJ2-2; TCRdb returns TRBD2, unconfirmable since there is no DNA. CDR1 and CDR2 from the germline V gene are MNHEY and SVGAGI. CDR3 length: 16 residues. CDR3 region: CASSLTSGGAYGELFF.

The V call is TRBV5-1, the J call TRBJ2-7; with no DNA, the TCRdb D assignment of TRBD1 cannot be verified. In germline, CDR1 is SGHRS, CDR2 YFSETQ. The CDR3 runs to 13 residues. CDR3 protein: CASSKPGHYEQYF.

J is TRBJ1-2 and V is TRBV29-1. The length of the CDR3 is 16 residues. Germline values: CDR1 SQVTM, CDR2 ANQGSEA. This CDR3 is CSVEDLMAEANYGYTF.

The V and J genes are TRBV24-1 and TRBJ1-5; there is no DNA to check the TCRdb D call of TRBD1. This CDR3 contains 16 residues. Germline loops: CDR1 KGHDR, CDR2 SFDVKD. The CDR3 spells CATVRGARCGNQPQHF.

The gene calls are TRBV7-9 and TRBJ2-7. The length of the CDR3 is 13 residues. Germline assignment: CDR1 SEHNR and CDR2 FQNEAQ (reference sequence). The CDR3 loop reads CASSPAGSYEQYF.

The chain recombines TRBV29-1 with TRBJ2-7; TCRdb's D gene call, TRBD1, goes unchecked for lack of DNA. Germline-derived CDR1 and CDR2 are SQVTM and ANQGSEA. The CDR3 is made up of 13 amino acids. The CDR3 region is CSVGWGQGYEQYF.

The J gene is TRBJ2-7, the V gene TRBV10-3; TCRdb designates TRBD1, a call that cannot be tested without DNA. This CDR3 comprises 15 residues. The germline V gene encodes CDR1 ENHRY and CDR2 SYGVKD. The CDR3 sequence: CAISETTGTGYEQYF.

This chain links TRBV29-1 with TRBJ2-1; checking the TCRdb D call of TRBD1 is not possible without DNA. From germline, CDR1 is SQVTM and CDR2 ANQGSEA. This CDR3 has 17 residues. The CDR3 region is CSVEGGGRGGNYNEQFF.

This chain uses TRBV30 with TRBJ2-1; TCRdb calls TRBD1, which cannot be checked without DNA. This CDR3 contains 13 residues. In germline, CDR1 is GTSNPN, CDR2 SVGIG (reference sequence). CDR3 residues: CAWSVLSRDEQFF.

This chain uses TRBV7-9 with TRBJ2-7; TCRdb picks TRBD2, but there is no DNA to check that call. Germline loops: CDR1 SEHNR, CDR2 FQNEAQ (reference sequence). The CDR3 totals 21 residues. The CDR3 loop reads CASSSVKLQMLISEGTYEQYF.

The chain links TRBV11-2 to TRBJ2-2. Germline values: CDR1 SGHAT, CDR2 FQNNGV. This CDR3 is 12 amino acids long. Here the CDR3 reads CASSFDSGELFF.

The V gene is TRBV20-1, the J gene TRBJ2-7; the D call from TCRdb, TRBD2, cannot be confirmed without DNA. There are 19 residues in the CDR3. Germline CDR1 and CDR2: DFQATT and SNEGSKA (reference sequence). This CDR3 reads CSARALGLAGLRVPYEQYF.

CDR3 amino acids: CASRTQTPSPYEQYF. The J gene is TRBJ2-7, the V gene TRBV27. This CDR3 has 15 residues. Germline CDR1 and CDR2: MNHEY and SMNVEV (reference sequence).

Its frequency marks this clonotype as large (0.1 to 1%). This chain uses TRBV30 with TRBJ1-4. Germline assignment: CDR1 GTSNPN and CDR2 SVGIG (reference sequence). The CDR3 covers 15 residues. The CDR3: CAWSVRGLDHEKLFF.

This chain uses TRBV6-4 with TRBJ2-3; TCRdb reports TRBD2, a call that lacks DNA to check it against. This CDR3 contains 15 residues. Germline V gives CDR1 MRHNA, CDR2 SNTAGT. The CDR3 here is CASSTSGGAADTQYF.

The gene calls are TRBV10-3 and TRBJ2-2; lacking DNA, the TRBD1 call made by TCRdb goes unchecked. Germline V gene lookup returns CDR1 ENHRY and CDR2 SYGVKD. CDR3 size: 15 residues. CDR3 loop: CATETGTGSTGELFF.

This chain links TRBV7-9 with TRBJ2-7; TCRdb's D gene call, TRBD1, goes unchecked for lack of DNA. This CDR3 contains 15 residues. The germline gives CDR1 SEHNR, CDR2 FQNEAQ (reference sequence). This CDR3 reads CASSPSGQGAAEQYF.

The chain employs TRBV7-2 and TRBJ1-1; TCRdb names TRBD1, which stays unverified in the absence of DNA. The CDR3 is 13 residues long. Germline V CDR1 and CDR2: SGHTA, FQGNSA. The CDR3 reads CASSNGQRPGAFF.

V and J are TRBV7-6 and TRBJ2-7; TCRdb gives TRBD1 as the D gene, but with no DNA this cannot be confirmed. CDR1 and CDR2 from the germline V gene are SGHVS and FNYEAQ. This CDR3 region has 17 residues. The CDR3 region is CASSSMDSPYLAYEQYF.

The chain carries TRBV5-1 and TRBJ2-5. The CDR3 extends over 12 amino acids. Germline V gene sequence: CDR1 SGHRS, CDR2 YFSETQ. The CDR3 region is CASSANQETQYF.